This T cell receptor beta chain was documented in a study of T cell responses to AZD1222 COVID-19 vaccine. Study outcomes and limitations: All repertoire sampling was performed exclusively after the peak T cell response. Among the donors, most were white British and more were female, and clonal diversity was possibly underestimated. CD4 TCRs associated with vaccination spanned spike, dominating at 160-218 and 743-854.

Only one count was recorded for this clone. Its antigen is unknown. The CDR3 has 16 amino acids. The ends lost 0 bases at V and 5 bases at J; junction bases unmatched: 8. From germline, CDR1 is SGDLS and CDR2 YYNGEE. Profiling relied on immunoSEQ multiplex PCR, and the TCRdb table lists in-frame clones only, not all of them. The table has roughly 120,000 clones, 80% to 90% seen once. The chain combines TRBV9 with TRBJ2-7; TRBD2 aligns across 10 bases. The sequencing used peripheral blood, collected on day 0 of AZD1222 vaccination. The TCR originated in an adult in good health. The CDR3 DNA is TGTGCCAGCAGCGTAGGCGGACTAGCGGTAGACAACGAGCAGTACTTC. Amino acid sequence: CASSVGGLAVDNEQYF.